This T cell receptor beta chain was identified during a study of control samples from healthy donors and cancer patients. Produced via immunoSEQ multiplex PCR; TCRdb's table is partial and in-frame only. Of 78,000 or so clones in the sample, over 75% are singletons; the top ten hold 4%. Sequencing was done on a sample of blood. The receptor comes from a woman between 45 and 65 years old in good health.

The CDR3 protein is CASSPAGGLNTQYF. CDR3 nucleotides: TGCGCCAGCAGCCCAGCGGGAGGGCTGAATACGCAGTATTTT. This sequence joins TRBV5-1 and TRBJ2-3; 10 nucleotides align to TRBD2. V lost 4 bases and J lost 7; bases outside the gene matches: 6. Per the germline V gene, CDR1 is SGHRS and CDR2 is YFSETQ. The CDR3 has 14 amino acids.